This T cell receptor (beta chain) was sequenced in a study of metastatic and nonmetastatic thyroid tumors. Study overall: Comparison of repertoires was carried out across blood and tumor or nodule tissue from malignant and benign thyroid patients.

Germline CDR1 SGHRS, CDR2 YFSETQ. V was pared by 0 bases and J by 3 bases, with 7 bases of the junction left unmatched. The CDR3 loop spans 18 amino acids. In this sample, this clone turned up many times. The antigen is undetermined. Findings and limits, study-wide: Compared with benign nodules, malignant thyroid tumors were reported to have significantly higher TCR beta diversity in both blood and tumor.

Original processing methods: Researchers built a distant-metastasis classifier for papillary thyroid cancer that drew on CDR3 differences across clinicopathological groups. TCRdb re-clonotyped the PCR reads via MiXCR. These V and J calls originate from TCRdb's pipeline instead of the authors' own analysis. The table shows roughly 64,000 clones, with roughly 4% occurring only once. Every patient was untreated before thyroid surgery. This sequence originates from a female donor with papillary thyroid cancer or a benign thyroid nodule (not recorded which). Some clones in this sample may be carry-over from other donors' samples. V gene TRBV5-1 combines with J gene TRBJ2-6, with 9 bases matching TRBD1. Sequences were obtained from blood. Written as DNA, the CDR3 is TGCGCCAGCAGCTTGGTGGGACAGGGCTCCCTTGGGGCCAACGTCCTGACTTTC. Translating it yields CASSLVGQGSLGANVLTF.